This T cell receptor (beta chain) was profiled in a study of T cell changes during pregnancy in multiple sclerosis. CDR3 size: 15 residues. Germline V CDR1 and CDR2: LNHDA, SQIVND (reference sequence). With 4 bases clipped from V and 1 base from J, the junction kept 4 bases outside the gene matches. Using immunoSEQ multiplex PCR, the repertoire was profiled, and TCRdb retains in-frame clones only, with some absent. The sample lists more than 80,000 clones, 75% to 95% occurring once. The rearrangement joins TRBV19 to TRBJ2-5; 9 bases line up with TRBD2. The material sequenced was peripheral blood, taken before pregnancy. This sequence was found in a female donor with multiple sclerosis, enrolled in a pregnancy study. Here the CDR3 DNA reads TGTGCCAGTAGTAGGGGTAGCGGGAGCCAAGAGACCCAGTACTTC. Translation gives CASSRGSGSQETQYF.